Listed below are T cell receptor beta chains from one sample, sequenced in a study of CD8+ T cells in alopecia areata. Sequencing used immunoSEQ multiplex PCR; TCRdb keeps in-frame clones, though not all of them. The repertoire holds 87,000 or so clones, with about two thirds as singletons. This sample comprised CD8+ T cells sorted from blood, obtained at week 44, from a patient treated with tofacitinib. The origin of the receptors is a human donor with alopecia areata. Both conserved end residues are part of each CDR3. The D gene is left open where the match is weak. Clone size is shown for a subset of rows, as once, few, many or a class of expanded clone.

CASGLSGGAGTEAFF	TGTGCTAGTGGTTTGTCGGGGGGCGCCGGCACTGAAGCTTTCTTT	TRBJ1-1	few	15	TRBV12-5	-
CASSLDPVTTEAFF	TGTGCCAGCAGCTTAGACCCCGTGACCACTGAAGCTTTCTTT	TRBJ1-1	-	14	TRBV7-8	-
CAIPNPGTGDNQPQHF	TGTGCCATCCCTAACCCCGGGACAGGGGACAATCAGCCCCAGCATTTT	TRBJ1-5	few	16	TRBV6-6	TRBD1
CAWSLAGELFF	TGTGCCTGGTCCCTTGCCGGGGAGCTGTTTTTT	TRBJ2-2	few	11	TRBV30	-
CASSQEFPKQTNNEQFF	TGCGCCAGCAGCCAAGAATTCCCCAAGCAGACGAACAATGAGCAGTTCTTC	TRBJ2-1	-	17	TRBV4-3	-
CASSYSKQQYF	TGTGCCAGCAGTTACTCGAAACAGCAGTACTTC	TRBJ2-7	few	11	TRBV6-6	-
CASSINRDQPQHF	TGTGCCAGTAGTATAAACAGGGATCAGCCCCAGCATTTT	TRBJ1-5	-	13	TRBV19	-
CASSDGGELFF	TGTGCCAGCAGTGACGGCGGGGAGCTGTTTTTT	TRBJ2-2	-	11	TRBV6-4	-
CASRGEVPEAFF	TGCGCCAGCAGGGGGGAGGTCCCTGAAGCTTTCTTT	TRBJ1-1	-	12	TRBV5-1	-
CASNKENTEAFF	TGCGCCAGCAATAAGGAGAACACTGAAGCTTTCTTT	TRBJ1-1	-	12	TRBV23-1	-
CASSAGTGIYGYTF	TGTGCCAGCAGTGCGGGGACAGGAATTTATGGCTACACCTTC	TRBJ1-2	-	14	TRBV25-1	TRBD1
CASSYSMGQQTYEQYF	TGTGCCAGCAGTTACTCGATGGGACAGCAAACCTACGAGCAGTACTTC	TRBJ2-7	-	16	TRBV6-5	TRBD1
CASSIEHRGTYNEQFF	TGTGCCAGCAGCATCGAACACAGGGGGACCTACAATGAGCAGTTCTTC	TRBJ2-1	once	16	TRBV9	TRBD1
CSVDSGASLTEAFF	TGCAGCGTTGATTCAGGGGCCAGTCTCACTGAAGCTTTCTTT	TRBJ1-1	-	14	TRBV29-1	-
CASSYGLAGGNTGELFF	TGTGCCAGCAGCTACGGACTAGCGGGGGGGAACACCGGGGAGCTGTTTTTT	TRBJ2-2	-	17	TRBV2	TRBD2
CASSLDRDSYNEQFF	TGTGCCAGTAGTCTCGACAGGGACTCCTACAATGAGCAGTTCTTC	TRBJ2-1	-	15	TRBV19	TRBD1
CASSDGGRGTDTQYF	TGTGCCAGCAGTGACGGTGGCAGGGGGACAGATACGCAGTATTTT	TRBJ2-3	few	15	TRBV6-4	TRBD1
CASSLGDSPNQPQHF	TGTGCCAGCAGCTTAGGGGACAGCCCAAATCAGCCCCAGCATTTT	TRBJ1-5	-	15	TRBV7-6	TRBD1
CASSQRSGGTGELFF	TGTGCCAGCAGCCAGAGGTCAGGGGGCACCGGGGAGCTGTTTTTT	TRBJ2-2	-	15	TRBV7-2	TRBD1
CASSTRDRVYEQYF	TGTGCCAGCAGTACCCGGGACCGAGTCTACGAGCAGTACTTC	TRBJ2-7	-	14	TRBV6-5	-
CASSPDRDDEQFF	TGTGCCAGCAGTCCCGACAGGGACGATGAGCAGTTCTTC	TRBJ2-1	-	13	TRBV27	TRBD1
CAISGPVLGGGTDTQYF	TGTGCCATCAGTGGACCCGTCCTGGGGGGTGGGACAGATACGCAGTATTTT	TRBJ2-3	-	17	TRBV10-3	-
CSVILQNEQYF	TGCAGCGTGATCCTACAGAACGAGCAGTACTTC	TRBJ2-7	few	11	TRBV29-1	-
CASSSGTGGVTEAFF	TGTGCCAGCAGCTCTGGTACAGGAGGGGTCACTGAAGCTTTCTTT	TRBJ1-1	-	15	TRBV7-6	-
CASSLGVGAEAFF	TGTGCCAGCAGCTTAGGGGTCGGTGCTGAAGCTTTCTTT	TRBJ1-1	-	13	TRBV7-9	-
CASSPRTGGTDTQYF	TGTGCCAGCAGCCCGAGGACAGGGGGCACAGATACGCAGTATTTT	TRBJ2-3	-	15	TRBV7-2	TRBD1
CATGKQGFGETQYF	TGTGCCACCGGAAAACAGGGGTTTGGGGAGACCCAGTACTTC	TRBJ2-5	-	14	TRBV7-6	TRBD1
CASSLSRWEPQHF	TGTGCCAGCAGCTTATCGAGGTGGGAGCCCCAGCATTTT	TRBJ1-5	-	13	TRBV7-9	-
CASSIGDGLRANVLTF	TGTGCCAGTAGTATAGGGGACGGACTTCGGGCCAACGTCCTGACTTTC	TRBJ2-6	-	16	TRBV19	-
CASSLASRPVGDGGGDEQFF	TGTGCCAGCAGTTTAGCGTCCCGCCCCGTCGGGGACGGGGGAGGGGATGAGCAGTTCTTC	TRBJ2-1	-	20	TRBV27	TRBD2
CASSLSGRGSQPQHF	TGTGCCAGCAGTTTATCGGGACGGGGAAGTCAGCCCCAGCATTTT	TRBJ1-5	-	15	TRBV27	-
CASSVQVSNGYTF	TGTGCCAGTAGTGTACAGGTGTCGAATGGCTACACCTTC	TRBJ1-2	-	13	TRBV19	-
CASTKGTTEAFF	TGTGCCAGTACCAAGGGGACCACTGAAGCTTTCTTT	TRBJ1-1	-	12	TRBV19	-
CASSLGQHEQYF	TGTGCCAGCAGCTTGGGGCAGCACGAGCAGTACTTC	TRBJ2-7	-	12	TRBV5-5	-
CATSVRSSGANVLTF	TGTGCCACCAGCGTACGGAGCTCTGGGGCCAACGTCCTGACTTTC	TRBJ2-6	-	15	TRBV15	-
CASSLLRGANQPQHF	TGTGCCAGCAGCTTATTGCGGGGGGCCAATCAGCCCCAGCATTTT	TRBJ1-5	-	15	TRBV7-2	-
CASSSTGWSNYGYTF	TGTGCCAGCAGTTCGACAGGGTGGTCTAACTATGGCTACACCTTC	TRBJ1-2	-	15	TRBV27	TRBD1
CASSQGVPGNTIYF	TGCGCCAGCAGCCAAGGAGTCCCTGGAAACACCATATATTTT	TRBJ1-3	-	14	TRBV4-3	-
CASSLAFPENTEAFF	TGCGCCAGCAGCTTGGCCTTCCCAGAGAACACTGAAGCTTTCTTT	TRBJ1-1	-	15	TRBV5-1	-
CAIYRENEQFF	TGTGCCATCTATAGGGAAAATGAGCAGTTCTTC	TRBJ2-1	-	11	TRBV7-9	-
CASSPQGALRGYTF	TGTGCCAGCAGTCCACAGGGGGCGCTTAGGGGCTACACCTTC	TRBJ1-2	-	14	TRBV27	TRBD1
CASSEAYEQYF	TGTGCCAGCAGTGAAGCCTACGAGCAGTACTTC	TRBJ2-7	-	11	TRBV2	-
CSVFKGNEQYF	TGCAGCGTTTTTAAGGGGAACGAGCAGTACTTC	TRBJ2-7	-	11	TRBV29-1	-
CAWSAPGQGFQPQHF	TGTGCCTGGAGTGCCCCGGGACAGGGGTTTCAGCCCCAGCATTTT	TRBJ1-5	-	15	TRBV30	TRBD1
CSVYGKATNEKLFF	TGCAGCGTCTATGGGAAAGCAACTAATGAAAAACTGTTTTTT	TRBJ1-4	few	14	TRBV29-1	-
CASSSRTGSVRGYTF	TGTGCCAGCAGCTCTCGGACAGGCTCAGTGCGGGGCTACACCTTC	TRBJ1-2	-	15	TRBV5-4	TRBD1
CASSDLGQGLTQYF	TGTGCCAGCAGCGATCTCGGACAAGGCCTTACGCAGTATTTT	TRBJ2-3	-	14	TRBV2	-
CASSLGQGGYEQYF	TGTGCCAGCAGCTTAGGACAGGGCGGATACGAGCAGTACTTC	TRBJ2-7	-	14	TRBV7-9	TRBD1